Sequencing of this T cell receptor (beta chain) was carried out in a study of OX40 agonist ivuxolimab in advanced cancers. A history of autoimmune disease or systemic immunosuppression excluded patients. Researchers took blood at baseline, on cycle 4 day 1, and on cycle 7 day 1. Regarding this clone: The antigen is unknown.

Study results and limitations: The 0.1-3.0 mg/kg partial responders had among the lowest clonal expansion.

The data were produced by immunoSEQ multiplex PCR, yet TCRdb's version contains in-frame clones alone and is incomplete. In the table there are tens of thousands of clones, roughly 87% of which are singletons. This TCR derives from an adult with an advanced solid tumor such as melanoma, head and neck, liver or kidney cancer. Sequencing was performed on CD4+ or CD8+ T cells sorted from blood, taken in a trial of the OX40 agonist ivuxolimab.

CDR3 residues: CASSTRQGVYDNEQFF. In DNA, the CDR3 is TGTGCCAGCAGCACACGGCAGGGGGTCTACGACAATGAGCAGTTCTTC. The chain links TRBV5-6 to TRBJ2-1, with 7 bases fitting TRBD1. The junction had 12 bases not matched to a gene; V was cut back by 4 bases and J by 5 bases. Germline assignment: CDR1 SGHDT and CDR2 YYEEEE. This CDR3 region has 16 residues.